This TCR beta chain emerged from a study of vaccination and CD4 T cells after COVID-19. The treatment was: approximately 9-day PBMC culture with coronavirus spike peptide pools or control peptides (ViraFEST assay). Each of days 3 and 7 saw half the medium replaced by fresh IL-2 medium. An Oncomine TCR Beta short-read assay was used to sequence the DNA from cultured CD4+ T cells. Genomic DNA extraction was carried out from cultured CD4+ T cells. TCRdb used MiXCR to reprocess the PCR reads, holding one entry per CDR3 protein. The sample holds about 18,000 distinct CDR3 sequences, 35% to 50% seen once. V shed 5 bases and J 8 bases; nucleotides not matched to a gene: 13. The CDR3 sequence is 15 residues long. As concerns this clonotype: What it recognizes is unknown.

V gene TRBV12-3 or TRBV12-4 combines with J gene TRBJ2-3, with 7 bases fitting TRBD2. This TCR was sampled from a human donor who had recovered from COVID-19. The input for sequencing was CD4+ T cells from blood, cultured in vitro, taken after SARS-CoV-2 vaccination. The chain's CDR3 is CASSPIAGRASTQYF. CDR3 DNA sequence: TGTGCCAGCAGTCCTATAGCGGGCCGGGCGAGTACGCAGTATTTT.